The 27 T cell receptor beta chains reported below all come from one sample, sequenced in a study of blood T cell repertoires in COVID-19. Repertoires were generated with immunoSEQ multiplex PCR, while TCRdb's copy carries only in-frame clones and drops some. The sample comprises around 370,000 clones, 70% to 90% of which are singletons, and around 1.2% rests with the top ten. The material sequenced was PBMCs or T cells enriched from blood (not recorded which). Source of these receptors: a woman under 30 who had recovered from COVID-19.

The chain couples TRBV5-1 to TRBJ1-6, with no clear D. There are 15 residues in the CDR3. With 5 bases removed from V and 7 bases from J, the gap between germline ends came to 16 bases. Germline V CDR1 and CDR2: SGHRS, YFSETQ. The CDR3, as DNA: TGCGCCAGCAGGTGGAGGGTGGAGGAAAATTCACCCCTCCACTTT. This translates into CASRWRVEENSPLHF.

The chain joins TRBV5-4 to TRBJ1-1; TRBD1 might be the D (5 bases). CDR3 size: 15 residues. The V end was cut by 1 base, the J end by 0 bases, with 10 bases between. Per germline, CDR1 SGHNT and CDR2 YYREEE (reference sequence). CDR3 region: CASSLTGHMNTEAFF. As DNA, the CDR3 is TGTGCCAGCAGCTTGACAGGCCACATGAACACTGAAGCTTTCTTT.

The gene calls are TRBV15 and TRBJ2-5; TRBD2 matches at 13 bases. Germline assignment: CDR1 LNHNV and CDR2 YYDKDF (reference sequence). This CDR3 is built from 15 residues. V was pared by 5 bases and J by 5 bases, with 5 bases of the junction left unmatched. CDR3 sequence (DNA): TGTGCCACCAGCGGAGGGACTAGCGGGGCTGAGACCCAGTACTTC. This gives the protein CATSGGTSGAETQYF.

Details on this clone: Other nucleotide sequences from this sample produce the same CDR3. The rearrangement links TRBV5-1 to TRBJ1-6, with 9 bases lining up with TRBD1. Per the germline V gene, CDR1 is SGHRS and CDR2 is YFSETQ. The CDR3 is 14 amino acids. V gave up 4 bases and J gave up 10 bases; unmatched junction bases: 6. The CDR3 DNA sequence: TGCGCCAGCAGCAGGGGACAGGGAGGGTCACCCCTCCACTTT. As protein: CASSRGQGGSPLHF. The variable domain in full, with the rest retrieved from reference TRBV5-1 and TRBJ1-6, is KAGVTQTPRYLIKTRGQQVTLSCSPISGHRSVSWYQQTPGQGLQFLFEYFSETQRNKGNFPGRFSGRQFSNSRSEMNVSTLELGDSALYLCASSRGQGGSPLHFGNGTRLTVT.

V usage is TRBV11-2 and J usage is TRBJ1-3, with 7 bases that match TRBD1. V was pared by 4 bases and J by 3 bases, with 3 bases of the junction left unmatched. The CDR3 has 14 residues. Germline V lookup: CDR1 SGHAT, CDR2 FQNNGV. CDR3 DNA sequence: TGTGCCAGCAGCTACGGGACAGTTGGAAACACCATATATTTT. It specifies CASSYGTVGNTIYF.

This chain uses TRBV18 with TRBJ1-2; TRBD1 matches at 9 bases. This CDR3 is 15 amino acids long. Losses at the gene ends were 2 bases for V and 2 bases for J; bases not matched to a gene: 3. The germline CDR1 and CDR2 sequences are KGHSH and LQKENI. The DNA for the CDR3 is TGTGCCAGCTCACCAGCCGGGACAGGGAACTATGGCTACACCTTC. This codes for CASSPAGTGNYGYTF. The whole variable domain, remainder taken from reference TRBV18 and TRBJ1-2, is NAGVMQNPRHLVRRRGQEARLRCSPMKGHSHVYWYRQLPEEGLKFMVYLQKENIIDESGMPKERFSAEFPKEGPSILRIQQVVRGDSAAYFCASSPAGTGNYGYTFGSGTRLTVV.

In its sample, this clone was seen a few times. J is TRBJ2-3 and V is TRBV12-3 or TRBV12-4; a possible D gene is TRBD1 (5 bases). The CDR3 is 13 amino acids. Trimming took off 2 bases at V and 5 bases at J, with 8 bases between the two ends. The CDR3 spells CASSLRGEDTQYF. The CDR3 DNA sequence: TGTGCCAGCAGTTTAAGGGGTGAAGATACGCAGTATTTT.

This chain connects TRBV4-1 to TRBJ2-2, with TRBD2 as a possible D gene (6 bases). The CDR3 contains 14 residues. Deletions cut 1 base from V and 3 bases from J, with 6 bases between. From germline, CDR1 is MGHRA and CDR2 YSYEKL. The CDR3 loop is CASSQGGDTGELFF. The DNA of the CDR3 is TGCGCCAGCAGCCAAGGGGGGGACACCGGGGAGCTGTTTTTT.

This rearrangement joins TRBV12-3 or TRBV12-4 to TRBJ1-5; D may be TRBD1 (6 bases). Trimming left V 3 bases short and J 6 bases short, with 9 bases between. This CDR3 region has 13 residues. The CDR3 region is CASSLGASQPQHF. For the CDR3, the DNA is TGTGCCAGCAGTTTGGGGGCATCTCAGCCCCAGCATTTT.

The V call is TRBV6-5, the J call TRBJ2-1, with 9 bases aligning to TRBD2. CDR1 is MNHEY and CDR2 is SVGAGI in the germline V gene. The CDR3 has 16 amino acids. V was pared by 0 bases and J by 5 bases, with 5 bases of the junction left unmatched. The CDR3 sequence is CASSYSGLAGDNEQFF. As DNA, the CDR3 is TGTGCCAGCAGTTACTCGGGACTAGCAGGCGACAATGAGCAGTTCTTC.

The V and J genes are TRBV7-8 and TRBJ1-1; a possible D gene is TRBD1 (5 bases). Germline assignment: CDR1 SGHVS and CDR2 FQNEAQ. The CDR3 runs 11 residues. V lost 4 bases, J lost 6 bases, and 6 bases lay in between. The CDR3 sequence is CASSSTAEAFF. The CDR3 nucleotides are TGTGCCAGCAGCTCGACAGCTGAAGCTTTCTTT.

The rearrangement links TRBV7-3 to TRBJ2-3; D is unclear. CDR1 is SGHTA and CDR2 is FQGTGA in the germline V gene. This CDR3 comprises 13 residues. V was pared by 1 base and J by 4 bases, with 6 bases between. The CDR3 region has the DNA TGTGCCAGCAGCTTAATTCCCGCAGATACGCAGTATTTT. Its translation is CASSLIPADTQYF.

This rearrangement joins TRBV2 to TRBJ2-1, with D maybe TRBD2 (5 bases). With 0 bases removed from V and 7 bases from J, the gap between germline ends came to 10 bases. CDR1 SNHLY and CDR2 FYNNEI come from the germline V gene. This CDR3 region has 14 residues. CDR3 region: CASSEAQTINEQFF. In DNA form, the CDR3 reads TGTGCCAGCAGTGAAGCGCAGACTATTAATGAGCAGTTCTTC.

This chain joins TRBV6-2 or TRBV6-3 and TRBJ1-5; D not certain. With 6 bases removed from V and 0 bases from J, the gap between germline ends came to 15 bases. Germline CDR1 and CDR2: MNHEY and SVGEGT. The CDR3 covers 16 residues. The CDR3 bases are TGTGCCAGCAGCCCCCGGGGAGTTTATAGCAATCAGCCCCAGCATTTT. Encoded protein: CASSPRGVYSNQPQHF.

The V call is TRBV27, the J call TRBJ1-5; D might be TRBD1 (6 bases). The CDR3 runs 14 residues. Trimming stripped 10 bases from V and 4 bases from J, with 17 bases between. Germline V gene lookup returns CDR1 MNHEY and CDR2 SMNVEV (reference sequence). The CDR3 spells CAIPSQGQNQPQHF. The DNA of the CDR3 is TGTGCCATACCCTCCCAGGGGCAAAATCAGCCCCAGCATTTT.

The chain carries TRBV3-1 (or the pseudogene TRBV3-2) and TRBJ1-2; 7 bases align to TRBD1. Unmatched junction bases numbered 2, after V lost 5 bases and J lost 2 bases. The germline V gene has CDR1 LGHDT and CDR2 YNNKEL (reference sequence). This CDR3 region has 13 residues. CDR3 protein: CASSSTGNYGYTF. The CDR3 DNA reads TGTGCCAGCAGCTCGACAGGGAACTATGGCTACACCTTC.

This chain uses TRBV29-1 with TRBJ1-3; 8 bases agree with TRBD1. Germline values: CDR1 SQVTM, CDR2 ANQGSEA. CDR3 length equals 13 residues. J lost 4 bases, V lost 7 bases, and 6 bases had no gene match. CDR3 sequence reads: CSGQGATGNTIYF. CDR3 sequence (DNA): TGCAGCGGCCAGGGGGCTACAGGAAACACCATATATTTT.

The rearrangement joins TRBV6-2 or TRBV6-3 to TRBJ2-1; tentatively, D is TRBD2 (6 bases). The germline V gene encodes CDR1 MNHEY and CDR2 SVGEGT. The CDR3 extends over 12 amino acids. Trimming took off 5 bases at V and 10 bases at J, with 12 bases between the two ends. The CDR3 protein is CASSGSLAEQFF. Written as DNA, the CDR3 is TGTGCCAGCAGTGGGTCGCTAGCGGAGCAGTTCTTC.

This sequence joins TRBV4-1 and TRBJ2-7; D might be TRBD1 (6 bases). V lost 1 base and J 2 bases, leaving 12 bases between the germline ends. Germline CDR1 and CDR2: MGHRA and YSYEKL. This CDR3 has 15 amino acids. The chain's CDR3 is CASSQGTVPTYEQYF. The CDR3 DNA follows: TGCGCCAGCAGCCAAGGGACAGTCCCTACCTACGAGCAGTACTTC.

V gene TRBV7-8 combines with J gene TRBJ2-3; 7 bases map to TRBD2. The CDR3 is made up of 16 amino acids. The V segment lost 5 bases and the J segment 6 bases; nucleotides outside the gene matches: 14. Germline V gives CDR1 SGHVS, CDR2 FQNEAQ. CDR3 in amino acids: CASSPLPRLAGDTQYF. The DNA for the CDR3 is TGTGCCAGCAGCCCCCTTCCGAGACTAGCCGGGGATACGCAGTATTTT.

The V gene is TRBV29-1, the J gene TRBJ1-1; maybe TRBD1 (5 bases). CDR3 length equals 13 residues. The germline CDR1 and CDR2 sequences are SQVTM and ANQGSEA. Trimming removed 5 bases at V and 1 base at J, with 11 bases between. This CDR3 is CSVSGQENTEAFF. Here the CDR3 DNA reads TGCAGCGTTTCAGGACAAGAGAACACTGAAGCTTTCTTT.

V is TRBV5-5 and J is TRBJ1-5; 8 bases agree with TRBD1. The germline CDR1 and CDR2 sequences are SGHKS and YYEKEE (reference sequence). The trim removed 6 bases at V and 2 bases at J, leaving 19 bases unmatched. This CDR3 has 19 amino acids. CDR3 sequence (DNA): TGTGCCAGCATTCTACTGGTCACAGGGGGTAAGTTAGGCAATCAGCCCCAGCATTTT. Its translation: CASILLVTGGKLGNQPQHF.

CDR3 loop: CATGRTSANYGYTF. For the CDR3, the DNA is TGTGCCACCGGGCGGACTTCAGCTAACTATGGCTACACCTTC. The chain carries TRBV28 and TRBJ1-2; the D is unclear. Per the germline V gene, CDR1 is MDHEN and CDR2 is SYDVKM. V was shortened by 10 bases and J by 0 bases, with 15 bases between the two germline ends. The CDR3 length is 14 residues.

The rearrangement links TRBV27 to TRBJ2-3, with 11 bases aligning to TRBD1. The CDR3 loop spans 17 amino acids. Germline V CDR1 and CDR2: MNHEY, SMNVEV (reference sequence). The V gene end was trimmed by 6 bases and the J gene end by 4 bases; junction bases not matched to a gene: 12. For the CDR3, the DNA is TGTGCCAGCAGCAGAAGGACAGGGGGCATCATGTCAGATACGCAGTATTTT. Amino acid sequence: CASSRRTGGIMSDTQYF.

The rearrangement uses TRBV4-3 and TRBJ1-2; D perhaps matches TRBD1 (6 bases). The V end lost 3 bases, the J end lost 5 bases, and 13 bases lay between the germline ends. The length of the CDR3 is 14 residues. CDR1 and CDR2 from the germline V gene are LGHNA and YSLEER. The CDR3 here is CASSQAGEGYGYTF. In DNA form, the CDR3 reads TGCGCCAGCAGCCAGGCAGGGGAAGGTTATGGCTACACCTTC.

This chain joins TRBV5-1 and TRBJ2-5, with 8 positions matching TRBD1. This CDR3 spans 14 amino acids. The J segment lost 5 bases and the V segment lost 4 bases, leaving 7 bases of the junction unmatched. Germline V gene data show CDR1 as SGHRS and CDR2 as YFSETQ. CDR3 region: CASSRQDRVETQYF. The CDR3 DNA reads TGCGCCAGCAGCCGCCAGGACAGGGTTGAGACCCAGTACTTC.

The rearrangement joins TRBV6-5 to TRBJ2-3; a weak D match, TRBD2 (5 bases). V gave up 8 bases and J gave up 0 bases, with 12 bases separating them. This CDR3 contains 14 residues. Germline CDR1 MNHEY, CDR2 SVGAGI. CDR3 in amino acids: CASFRSGSTDTQYF. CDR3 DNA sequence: TGTGCCAGCTTTCGGTCGGGGAGCACAGATACGCAGTATTTT.